This T cell receptor (beta chain) emerged from a study of blood T cell repertoires in COVID-19. The CDR3 is 14 amino acids. Germline assignment: CDR1 SEHNR and CDR2 FQNEAQ (reference sequence). V was clipped by 6 bases and J by 2 bases; unmatched bases: 3. Source study methods: Reference gene primer amplification gave nucleated cell count estimates. The repertoire was sequenced with immunoSEQ multiplex PCR; TCRdb's copy has only in-frame clones and lacks some. The V and J calls and clone size come from that table; D and trimming were worked out from the DNA. The repertoire holds approximately 330,000 clones, with 85% to 90% as singletons.

This clonotype was sampled from a woman in her 40s with COVID-19, enrolled during active disease. What was sequenced was peripheral blood. V gene TRBV7-9 combines with J gene TRBJ2-2; 7 bases agree with TRBD1. DNA for the CDR3: TGTGCCAGCAGTTGGACAGGCAACACCGGGGAGCTGTTTTTT. Encoded protein: CASSWTGNTGELFF.